Listed here is a single TCR beta chain. Authors' data handling: Nucleated cell counts were estimated from reference gene primer amplification. Assay: immunoSEQ multiplex PCR; the TCRdb copy retains only in-frame clones and omits some. V and J calls plus clone size are reproduced from that table; the DNA served to infer D and trimming. Counted here are about 98,000 clones, 87% occurring once; the ten biggest clones make up more than 4.5%. Trimming took 3 bases from V and 12 from J, leaving 16 bases between them. CDR3 length: 13 amino acids. This sample is part of a study of blood T cell repertoires in COVID-19. In the study overall: Samples taken during acute and convalescent COVID-19 were collected in the United States, Italy and Spain. PBMCs, B-cell-depleted T cells, or T cells were the source of the cDNA or gDNA that made up the material.

The sequence was obtained from a man aged 65 to 79 with acute or convalescent COVID-19. Sequencing used peripheral blood. The rearrangement joins TRBV12-3 or TRBV12-4 to TRBJ2-3, with D tentatively TRBD2 (7 bases). CDR3 protein: CASSFGGGGQQYF. CDR3 in DNA: TGTGCCAGCAGTTTCGGTGGCGGGGGCCAACAGTATTTT.